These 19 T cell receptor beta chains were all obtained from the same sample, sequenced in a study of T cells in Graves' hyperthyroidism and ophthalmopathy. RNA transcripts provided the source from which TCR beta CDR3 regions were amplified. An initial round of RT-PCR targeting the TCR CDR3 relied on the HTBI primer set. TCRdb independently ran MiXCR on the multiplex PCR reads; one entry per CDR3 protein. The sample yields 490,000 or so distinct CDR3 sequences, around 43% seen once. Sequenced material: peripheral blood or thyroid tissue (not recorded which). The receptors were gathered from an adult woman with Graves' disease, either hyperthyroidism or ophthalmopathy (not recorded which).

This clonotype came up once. The CDR3 DNA reads as TGTGCCAGCAGCCAAGGACAGGGGGACACCCAGTACTTC. It encodes CASSQGQGDTQYF. V is TRBV7-8 and J is TRBJ2-5, with 10 positions matching TRBD1. Germline V gene lookup returns CDR1 SGHVS and CDR2 FQNEAQ. The CDR3 length is 13 residues. Trimming at V came to 5 bases and at J to 8 bases, leaving 5 bases not matched to a gene.

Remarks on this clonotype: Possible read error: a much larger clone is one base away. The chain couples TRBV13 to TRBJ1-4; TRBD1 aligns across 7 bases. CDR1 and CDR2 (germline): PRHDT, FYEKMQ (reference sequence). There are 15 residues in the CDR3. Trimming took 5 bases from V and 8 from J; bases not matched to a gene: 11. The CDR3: CASSPVHEGGEKLFF. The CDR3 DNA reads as TGTGCCAGCAGCCCCGTTCACGAAGGGGGCGAAAAACTGTTTTTT.

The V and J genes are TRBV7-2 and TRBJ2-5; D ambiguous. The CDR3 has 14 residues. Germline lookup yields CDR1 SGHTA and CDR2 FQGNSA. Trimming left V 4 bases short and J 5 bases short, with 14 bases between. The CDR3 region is CASSSAFSWETQYF. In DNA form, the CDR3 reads TGTGCCAGCAGCTCGGCCTTCTCCTGGGAGACCCAGTACTTC.

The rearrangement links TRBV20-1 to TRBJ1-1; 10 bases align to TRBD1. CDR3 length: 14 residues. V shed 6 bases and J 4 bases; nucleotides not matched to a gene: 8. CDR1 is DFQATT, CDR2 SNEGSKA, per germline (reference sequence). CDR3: CSARQGARITEAFF. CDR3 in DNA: TGCAGTGCACGACAGGGGGCGCGCATCACTGAAGCTTTCTTT.

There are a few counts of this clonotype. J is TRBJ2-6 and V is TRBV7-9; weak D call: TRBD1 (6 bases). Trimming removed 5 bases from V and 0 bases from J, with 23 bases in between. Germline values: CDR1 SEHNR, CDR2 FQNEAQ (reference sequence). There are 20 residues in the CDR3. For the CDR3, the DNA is TGTGCCAGCAGCCCCGGAGGCAGGGGCCATTCATACTCTGGGGCCAACGTCCTGACTTTC. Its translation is CASSPGGRGHSYSGANVLTF. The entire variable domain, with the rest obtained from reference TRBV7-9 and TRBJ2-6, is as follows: DTGVSQNPRHKITKRGQNVTFRCDPISEHNRLYWYRQTLGQGPEFLTYFQNEAQLEKSRLLSDRFSAERPKGSFSTLEIQRTEQGDSAMYLCASSPGGRGHSYSGANVLTFGAGSRLTVL.

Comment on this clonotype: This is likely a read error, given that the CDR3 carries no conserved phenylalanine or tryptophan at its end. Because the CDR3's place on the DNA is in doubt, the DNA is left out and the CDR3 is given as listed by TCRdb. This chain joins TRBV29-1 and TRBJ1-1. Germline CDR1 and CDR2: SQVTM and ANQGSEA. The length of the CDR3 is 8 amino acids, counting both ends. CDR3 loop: CSAAGLLS.

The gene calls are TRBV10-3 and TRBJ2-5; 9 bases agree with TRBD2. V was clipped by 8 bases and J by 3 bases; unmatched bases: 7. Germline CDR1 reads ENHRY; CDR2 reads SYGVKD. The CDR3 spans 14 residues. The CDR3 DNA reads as TGTGCCATCGGAGCGGGAGGTCGGGAAGAGACCCAGTACTTC. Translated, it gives CAIGAGGREETQYF.

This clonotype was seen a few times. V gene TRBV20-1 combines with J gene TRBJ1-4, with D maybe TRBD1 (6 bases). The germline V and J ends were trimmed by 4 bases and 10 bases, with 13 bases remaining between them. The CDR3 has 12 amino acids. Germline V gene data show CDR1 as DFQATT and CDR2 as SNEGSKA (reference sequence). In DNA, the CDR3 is TGCAGTGCTACACAGGGCCATGGAAAACTGTTTTTT. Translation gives CSATQGHGKLFF.

The CDR3 spells CSALRDRHHGYTF. CDR3 DNA sequence: TGCAGCGCCTTAAGGGACAGGCACCACGGCTACACCTTC. The chain couples TRBV29-1 to TRBJ1-2; 8 nucleotides line up with TRBD1. Germline V gene lookup returns CDR1 SQVTM and CDR2 ANQGSEA. This CDR3 region has 13 residues. Losses at the gene ends were 7 bases for V and 8 bases for J; bases not matched to a gene: 12.

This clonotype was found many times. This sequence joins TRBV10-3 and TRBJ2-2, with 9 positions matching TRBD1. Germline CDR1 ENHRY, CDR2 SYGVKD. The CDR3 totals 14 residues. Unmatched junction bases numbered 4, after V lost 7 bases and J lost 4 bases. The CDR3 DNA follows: TGTGCCATCATGACAGGGGGAAGCACCGGGGAGCTGTTTTTT. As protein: CAIMTGGSTGELFF.

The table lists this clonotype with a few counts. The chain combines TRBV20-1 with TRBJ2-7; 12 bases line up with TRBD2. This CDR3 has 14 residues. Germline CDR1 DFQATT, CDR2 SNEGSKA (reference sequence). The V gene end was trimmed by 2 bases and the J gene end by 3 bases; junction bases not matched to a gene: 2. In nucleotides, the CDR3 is TGCAGTGCTAGACTAGCGGGAGGGAACTACGAGCAGTACTTC. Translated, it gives CSARLAGGNYEQYF.

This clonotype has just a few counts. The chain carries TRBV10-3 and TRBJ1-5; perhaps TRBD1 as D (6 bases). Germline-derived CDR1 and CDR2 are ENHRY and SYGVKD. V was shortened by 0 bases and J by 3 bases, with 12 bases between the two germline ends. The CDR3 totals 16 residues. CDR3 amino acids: CAISESIRTANQPQHF. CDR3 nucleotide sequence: TGTGCCATCAGTGAGTCGATTAGGACAGCCAATCAGCCCCAGCATTTT.

The CDR3 nucleotides read TGCAGCGTCCACGGGGGGGGCTATGGCTACACCTTC. This codes for CSVHGGGYGYTF. The V call is TRBV29-1, the J call TRBJ1-2, with D tentatively TRBD1 (5 bases). The V end lost 6 bases, the J end lost 4 bases, and 12 bases lay between the germline ends. Germline V gene lookup returns CDR1 SQVTM and CDR2 ANQGSEA. CDR3 size: 12 residues.

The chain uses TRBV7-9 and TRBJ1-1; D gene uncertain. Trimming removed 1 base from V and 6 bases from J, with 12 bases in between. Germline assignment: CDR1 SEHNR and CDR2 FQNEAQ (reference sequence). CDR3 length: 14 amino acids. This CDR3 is CASSLGLRSSEAFF. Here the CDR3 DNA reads TGTGCCAGCAGCTTAGGTTTACGGAGCTCTGAAGCTTTCTTT.

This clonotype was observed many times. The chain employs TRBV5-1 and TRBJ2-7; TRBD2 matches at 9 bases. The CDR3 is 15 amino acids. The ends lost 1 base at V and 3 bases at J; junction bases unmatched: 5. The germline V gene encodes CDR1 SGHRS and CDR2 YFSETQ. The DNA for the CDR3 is TGCGCCAGCAGCTTGTTGTCTAGCGGGAACTACGAGCAGTACTTC. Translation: CASSLLSSGNYEQYF.

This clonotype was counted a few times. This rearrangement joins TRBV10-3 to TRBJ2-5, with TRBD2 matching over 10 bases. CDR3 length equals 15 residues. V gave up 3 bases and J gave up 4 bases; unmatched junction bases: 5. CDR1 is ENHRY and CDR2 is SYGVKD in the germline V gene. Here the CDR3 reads CAISDQAGGLETQYF. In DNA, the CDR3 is TGTGCCATCAGTGATCAAGCGGGAGGGCTAGAGACCCAGTACTTC.

CDR3 residues: CAVSSGHLTDTQYF. The CDR3, as DNA: TGTGCCGTATCCTCGGGACACCTCACAGATACGCAGTATTTT. The genes are TRBV2 and TRBJ2-3; possibly TRBD1 for D (6 bases). Germline-derived CDR1 and CDR2 are SNHLY and FYNNEI. The CDR3 has 14 residues. V dropped 11 bases and J dropped 2 bases, with 17 bases sitting between them.

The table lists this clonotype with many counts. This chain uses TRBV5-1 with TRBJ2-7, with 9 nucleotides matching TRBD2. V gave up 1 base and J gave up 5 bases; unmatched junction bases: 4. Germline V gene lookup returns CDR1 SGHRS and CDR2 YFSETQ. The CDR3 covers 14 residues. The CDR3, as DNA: TGCGCCAGCAGCTTGATAGCGGGAGACCACGAGCAGTACTTC. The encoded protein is CASSLIAGDHEQYF.

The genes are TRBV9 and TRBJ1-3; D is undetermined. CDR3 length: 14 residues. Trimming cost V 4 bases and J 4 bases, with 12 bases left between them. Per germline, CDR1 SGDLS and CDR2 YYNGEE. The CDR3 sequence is CASSSRREGNTIYF. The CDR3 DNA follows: TGTGCCAGCAGCTCACGTAGAGAGGGAAACACCATATATTTT.